Listed here are 9 T cell receptor beta chains from one sample, sequenced in a study of T-cell reconstitution after alpha-beta-depleted transplantation in children. This sample's TCRbeta library carried unique molecular identifier barcodes. TCRdb re-analysed the PCR reads in MiXCR, keeping a single row per CDR3 protein. The data hold about 980,000 distinct CDR3 sequences, with less than 30% observed a single time. Source: PBMCs, mostly from graft donor cells, taken 360 days after TCRalphabeta/CD19-depleted stem cell transplant. Source of these receptors: a boy younger than two who had a stem cell transplant for SCID, so the T cells may come from the graft donor.

The J gene is TRBJ1-1, the V gene TRBV5-1, with TRBD1 as a possible D gene (5 bases). The CDR3 consists of 15 residues. V was shortened by 4 bases and J by 0 bases, with 13 bases between the two germline ends. Germline CDR1 reads SGHRS; CDR2 reads YFSETQ. The CDR3 DNA sequence: TGCGCCAGCAGCCCCGCCGGGGGGATGAACACTGAAGCTTTCTTT. This codes for CASSPAGGMNTEAFF.

This clonotype has just a few counts. V and J are TRBV6-5 and TRBJ1-1; weak D call: TRBD1 (5 bases). The CDR3 is 16 residues long. Per germline, CDR1 MNHEY and CDR2 SVGAGI. V gave up 2 bases and J gave up 13 bases, with 26 bases separating them. CDR3 residues: CASSYGQAGGTVKFFF. CDR3 DNA sequence: TGTGCCAGCAGTTACGGTCAAGCGGGGGGGACGGTGAAGTTTTTCTTT.

The genes are TRBV9 and TRBJ2-2; 11 bases map to TRBD1. The CDR3 loop spans 17 amino acids. V gave up 1 base and J gave up 6 bases; unmatched junction bases: 8. Germline V lookup: CDR1 SGDLS, CDR2 YYNGEE. The CDR3, as DNA: TGTGCCAGCAGCGTACGAGCCGGGACAGGGGGACCCGGGGAGCTGTTTTTT. It is translated as CASSVRAGTGGPGELFF.

The chain employs TRBV4-3 and TRBJ2-5; no firm D call. Germline assignment: CDR1 LGHNA and CDR2 YSLEER. V was cut by 0 bases and J by 0 bases, with 8 bases left in between. The CDR3 consists of 15 residues. Here the CDR3 DNA reads TGCGCCAGCAGCCAAGATGATACAGACCAAGAGACCCAGTACTTC. Translated, it gives CASSQDDTDQETQYF.

On this clonotype: The germline gene is not matched at one end of the junction; a read error may be the cause. This chain uses TRBV12-3 or TRBV12-4 with TRBJ2-2; tentatively, D is TRBD2 (6 bases). The CDR3 contains 13 residues. The CDR3 nucleotides are TGTGCCAGCAGCCTCTTTACGGGCGGGGAGTTGTTTTTT. Translating gives CASSLFTGGELFF.

The chain has TRBV6-5 and TRBJ2-2; D may be TRBD2 (7 bases). Germline loops: CDR1 MNHEY, CDR2 SVGAGI. V shed 0 bases and J shed 5 bases, with 16 bases lying between them. The CDR3 runs 17 residues. CDR3 DNA sequence: TGTGCCAGCAGTTACTCCGTTGGGGGGGCGGTAACCGGGGAGCTGTTTTTT. This gives the protein CASSYSVGGAVTGELFF.

A few counts support this clonotype. The chain has TRBV12-3 or TRBV12-4 and TRBJ1-2; no reliable D call. This CDR3 region has 13 residues. V lost 3 bases, J lost 1 base, and 6 bases lay in between. The CDR3 DNA is TGTGCCAGCAGTTTTGACCTTAACTATGGCTACACCTTC. This gives the protein CASSFDLNYGYTF.

Comment on this clonotype: This likely comes from a read error, as the CDR3 has no conserved phenylalanine or tryptophan at its end. This chain joins TRBV12-3 or TRBV12-4 and TRBJ1-5; D call uncertain. This CDR3 has 13 amino acids. Trimming pared 7 bases from V and 0 bases from J, leaving 7 bases between. Written as DNA, the CDR3 is TGTGCCAGCACCCAGTATAGCAATCAGCCCCAGCATTGT. Translating it yields CASTQYSNQPQHC.

The V and J genes are TRBV29-1 and TRBJ2-1, with a tentative D call TRBD2 (5 bases). This CDR3 has 16 amino acids. Germline V gene data show CDR1 as SQVTM and CDR2 as ANQGSEA. V was trimmed by 8 bases and J by 5 bases, leaving 25 bases between them. The CDR3 DNA follows: TGCAGCAGCAGGAGACGCGTCGAGGGAATTGACAATGAGCAGTTCTTC. This sequence encodes CSSRRRVEGIDNEQFF.